The entry below gives a single T cell receptor (delta chain) sequence along with its context. TCRdb shows a much larger clone's protein in place of this DNA's translation, and the two differ at residue 14, likely through a read error; the protein shown is translated from the DNA. The entry originates in a study of γδ T cells in repeated Plasmodium falciparum infection. Bulk repertoires came from Vgamma9/Vdelta2+ or Vdelta2-negative gammadelta T cells flow-sorted from PBMC. Germline CDR1 TSWWSYY, CDR2 QGS. There are 16 residues in the CDR3. TCRdb fed the multiplex PCR reads to CATT. The sample contains roughly 93,000 delta-chain clones, 0.98% of which appear only once.

The rearrangement links TRDV1 to TRDJ1; D is possibly TRDD3 (6 bases). The sequenced sample consisted of gamma-delta T cells from blood. The origin of this receptor is a pool of human donors (malaria-infected and uninfected, not separated). CDR3 coding DNA: TGTGCTCTTGGGTACTGGGCGGAGGATAACACCGATAAATTCATCTTT. Its protein is CALGYWAEDNTDKFIF.